A selection of T cell receptor beta chains follows, all from one sample in a study of control samples from healthy donors and cancer patients. Clones were sequenced by immunoSEQ multiplex PCR, and TCRdb holds only the in-frame ones, with some missing. The table lists around 90,000 clones, about 84% of them singletons. Sequenced: blood. The receptors were sampled from a middle-aged woman in good health. Both conserved end residues are part of each CDR3. D genes are given only for firm matches. Size is stated for part of the rows, as once, few or many counts, or as a class when the clone is expanded.

V,size,D,J,DNA,CDR3
TRBV7-9,few,NA,TRBJ1-1,TGTGCCAGCAGCTTTCGGGTTAACACTGAAGCTTTCTTT,CASSFRVNTEAFF
TRBV5-6,NA,TRBD2,TRBJ2-3,TGTGCCAGCAGCTGGCGCCCTAGCGGGGGGCGGACAGATACGCAGTATTTT,CASSWRPSGGRTDTQYF
TRBV4-1,NA,NA,TRBJ1-1,TGCGCCAGCAGCCAAGAATGGACGGTGAACACTGAAGCTTTCTTT,CASSQEWTVNTEAFF
TRBV6-5,NA,TRBD1,TRBJ1-1,TGTGCCAGCAGTTACACACAGGGGATTGAAGCTTTCTTT,CASSYTQGIEAFF
TRBV3-1/TRBV3-2,NA,NA,TRBJ2-1,TGTGCCAGCAGCCAAGGAGGGAGAGAGCAGTTCTTC,CASSQGGREQFF
TRBV4-1,many,TRBD1,TRBJ1-6,TGCGCCAGCAGCCAAGATTGGGGGACAGGGGGCTTCTCCCCCAACAATTCACCCCTCCACTTT,CASSQDWGTGGFSPNNSPLHF
TRBV27,NA,NA,TRBJ1-1,TGTGCCAGCAGTTCCAGGGTTAGCACTGAAGCTTTCTTT,CASSSRVSTEAFF
TRBV6-6,NA,NA,TRBJ2-4,TGTGCCAGCAGCTCCTTCATCGGGATTCAGTACTTC,CASSSFIGIQYF
TRBV6-4,NA,TRBD1,TRBJ1-1,TGTGCCAGCAGCCGGGACAGGGGGAGCATGAACACTGAAGCTTTCTTT,CASSRDRGSMNTEAFF
TRBV12-5,NA,NA,TRBJ1-2,TGTGCTAGTGACTCCTGGACGGCGAACAACTATGGCTACACCTTC,CASDSWTANNYGYTF
TRBV5-6,NA,NA,TRBJ1-1,TGTGCCAGCAGCTTTGACAGTATATACACTGAAGCTTTCTTT,CASSFDSIYTEAFF
TRBV6-2/TRBV6-3,NA,NA,TRBJ2-7,TGTGCCAGCAGTTACTCTGGCAGATTCTACGAGCAGTACTTC,CASSYSGRFYEQYF
TRBV7-8,NA,NA,TRBJ2-7,TGTGCCAGCAGCTTAGGGATATACGGGGGCAAAGTCTACTACGAGCAGTACTTC,CASSLGIYGGKVYYEQYF
TRBV15,NA,TRBD1,TRBJ2-5,TGTGCCACCAGCAGAGACCGGGGATGGACAGGGAAAAAGGAGACCCAGTACTTC,CATSRDRGWTGKKETQYF
TRBV6-2/TRBV6-3,NA,NA,TRBJ1-1,TGTGCCAGCAGTGATCCGGGACTCAGGAACACTGAAGCTTTCTTT,CASSDPGLRNTEAFF
TRBV4-2,NA,TRBD1,TRBJ2-1,TGTGCCAGCAGCCAATGGGGACAGCATAACAATGAGCAGTTCTTC,CASSQWGQHNNEQFF
TRBV4-2,NA,TRBD1,TRBJ2-3,TGTGCCAGCAGCCAAGTGGGACAGGAAGCAGATACGCAGTATTTT,CASSQVGQEADTQYF
TRBV4-3,once,TRBD1,TRBJ2-5,TGCGCCAGCAGCCAATACTGGGGACAGGGGGCTGAGACCCAGTACTTC,CASSQYWGQGAETQYF
TRBV5-4,NA,NA,TRBJ1-1,TGTGCCAGCACCCCGGGGCAGGGGCAGAACACTGAAGCTTTCTTT,CASTPGQGQNTEAFF
TRBV6-2/TRBV6-3,NA,NA,TRBJ1-1,TGTGCCAGCAGTTACGGCAGGAACACTGAAGCTTTCTTT,CASSYGRNTEAFF
TRBV27,NA,NA,TRBJ2-1,TGTGCCAGCAGTCCCAGGGGCAGCATGGAGTCCTACAATGAGCAGTTCTTC,CASSPRGSMESYNEQFF
TRBV11-2,NA,NA,TRBJ1-2,TGTGCCAGCAGTCTTCATTCGGAAAGGGGCTATGGCTACACCTTC,CASSLHSERGYGYTF
TRBV19,NA,NA,TRBJ2-7,TGTGCCAGTAGGGAAGTGGGGATGTCCGAGCAGTACTTC,CASREVGMSEQYF
TRBV4-3,NA,NA,TRBJ2-1,TGCGCCAGCAGCCAAGATCGCGGGGTGCCAAGGCAGTTCTTC,CASSQDRGVPRQFF
TRBV7-9,NA,NA,TRBJ2-7,TGTGCCAGCAGCTTAACCAGACGCTCCTACGAGCAGTACTTC,CASSLTRRSYEQYF
TRBV24-1,NA,NA,TRBJ2-3,TGTGCCACCAGTGATTTGGGCGGGACAGCAAACACAGATACGCAGTATTTT,CATSDLGGTANTDTQYF
TRBV18,NA,NA,TRBJ2-4,TGTGCCAGCTCACGGGCAGAAACCCTAGCCAAAAACATTCAGTACTTC,CASSRAETLAKNIQYF
TRBV7-9,NA,NA,TRBJ2-7,TGTGCCAGCACCCCCAGGGGGGGAACCGAGCAGTACTTC,CASTPRGGTEQYF
TRBV18,NA,NA,TRBJ2-6,TGTGCCAGCTCACCACTTAGGCAGGCGAACTCTGGGGCCAACGTCCTGACTTTC,CASSPLRQANSGANVLTF
TRBV5-8,NA,TRBD1,TRBJ2-1,TGTGCCAGCAGCATACAGCGACAGGGCCCGTGGGGCAATGAGCAGTTCTTC,CASSIQRQGPWGNEQFF
TRBV27,NA,NA,TRBJ2-7,TGTGCCAGCAGTCCCCAGGGACTTTCTAGCTCCTACGAGCAGTACTTC,CASSPQGLSSSYEQYF
TRBV27,NA,TRBD1,TRBJ1-2,TGTGCCAGCAGTCGGAACGGACAGGGGGGCTATGGCTACACCTTC,CASSRNGQGGYGYTF
TRBV24-1,NA,TRBD2,TRBJ2-1,TGTGCCACCAGTGATCCAAATGATAGACGACGGGGGGGCCGCTTAAAGCAGTTCTTC,CATSDPNDRRRGGRLKQFF
TRBV30,NA,NA,TRBJ1-3,TGTGCCTGGGGTTTCCGGAACTCTGGAAACACCATATATTTT,CAWGFRNSGNTIYF
TRBV6-5,NA,NA,TRBJ1-2,TGTGCCAGCAAACCCCCAGGGTTAGTGTTCGGCTACACCTTC,CASKPPGLVFGYTF
TRBV7-9,NA,NA,TRBJ1-2,TGTGCCAGCAGCATAGCCGGGGGGGACCGCGAGGATGGCTACACCTTC,CASSIAGGDREDGYTF
TRBV4-3,NA,NA,TRBJ2-1,TGCGCCAGCAGCCAAGTTCAGGGGCCCAACAATGAGCAGTTCTTC,CASSQVQGPNNEQFF
TRBV7-2,NA,TRBD1,TRBJ2-5,TGTGCCAGCAGCCTGGGGACAGGGGGCTATGAGACCCAGTACTTC,CASSLGTGGYETQYF
TRBV5-4,NA,TRBD2,TRBJ2-1,TGTGCCAGCAGCTTCGGGACTAGAGGTCAGAATGAGCAGTTCTTC,CASSFGTRGQNEQFF
TRBV6-6,NA,TRBD2,TRBJ2-3,TGTGCCAGCAGTTACTCGGGGCGGGGGGGCACAGATACGCAGTATTTT,CASSYSGRGGTDTQYF
TRBV30,NA,NA,TRBJ2-7,TGTGCCTGGAGCCGCCGGGGACTTTTCGAGCAGTACTTC,CAWSRRGLFEQYF
TRBV30,NA,NA,TRBJ1-1,TGTGCCCATACAGGGATGAACACTGAAGCTTTCTTT,CAHTGMNTEAFF
TRBV6-5,NA,TRBD1,TRBJ2-7,TGTGCCAGCAGTTACGGACAGGGATGGGGCGAGCAGTACTTC,CASSYGQGWGEQYF
TRBV7-2,NA,NA,TRBJ1-3,TGTGCCAGCAGTCCCTCGGGTCAGGTCATCTCTGGAAACACCATATATTTT,CASSPSGQVISGNTIYF
TRBV27,NA,TRBD1,TRBJ1-5,TGTGCCAGCAGTTTAAGAGGACAGGGCAATCAGCCCCAGCATTTT,CASSLRGQGNQPQHF